These 24 T cell receptor beta chains were all obtained from the same sample, sequenced in a study of cytomegalovirus exposure and HLA in healthy donors. Both 60 Vbeta primers and 13 Jbeta primers went into the PCR. Repertoires were generated with immunoSEQ multiplex PCR, while TCRdb's copy carries only in-frame clones and drops some. This sample carries about 89,000 clones, approximately 86% of them seen once, and the ten largest clones take around a tenth. The sequenced sample consisted of PBMCs. Every receptor here comes from a man aged 30-40 years in good health and CMV-seropositive.

This clone was seen only once. V usage is TRBV9 and J usage is TRBJ2-7, with 7 bases fitting TRBD2. Trimming at V came to 0 bases and at J to 3 bases, leaving 9 bases not matched to a gene. In germline, CDR1 is SGDLS, CDR2 YYNGEE. The CDR3 contains 16 residues. CDR3 amino acids: CASSVDRSAGVYEQYF. CDR3 in DNA: TGTGCCAGCAGCGTAGATCGATCGGCGGGAGTCTACGAGCAGTACTTC.

The chain joins TRBV10-3 to TRBJ2-1; the match to TRBD2 covers 12 bases. V was clipped by 6 bases and J by 5 bases; unmatched bases: 5. This CDR3 comprises 15 residues. Germline-derived CDR1 and CDR2 are ENHRY and SYGVKD. The CDR3 coding sequence is TGTGCCATCAGGGGACTAGCGGGCAGAAACAATGAGCAGTTCTTC. Its translation is CAIRGLAGRNNEQFF.

The J gene is TRBJ2-2, the V gene TRBV14; 11 bases align to TRBD2. CDR1 and CDR2 (germline): SGHDN, FVKESK. The length of the CDR3 is 16 residues. With 4 bases clipped from V and 6 bases from J, the junction kept 7 bases outside the gene matches. CDR3 protein: CASSRTSGSLSGELFF. DNA for the CDR3: TGTGCCAGCAGCCGTACTAGCGGGAGTTTGTCCGGGGAGCTGTTTTTT.

The chain joins TRBV7-9 to TRBJ2-7; weak D call: TRBD2 (6 bases). V lost 0 bases and J lost 5, with 11 bases in between. Per the germline V gene, CDR1 is SEHNR and CDR2 is FQNEAQ (reference sequence). CDR3 length: 14 residues. The DNA for the CDR3 is TGTGCCAGCAGCTTAGCGGGGGGACCGGACGAGCAGTACTTC. Its protein is CASSLAGGPDEQYF.

The rearrangement links TRBV5-6 to TRBJ1-2, with a weak D call TRBD1 (6 bases). The V end lost 0 bases, the J end lost 4 bases, and 10 bases lay between the germline ends. Germline lookup yields CDR1 SGHDT and CDR2 YYEEEE. This CDR3 contains 14 residues. CDR3 bases: TGTGCCAGCAGCTTGGGCGGGGGCTCCTATGGCTACACCTTC. Translated: CASSLGGGSYGYTF.

In this sample, this clone turned up a few times. The gene calls are TRBV9 and TRBJ2-1, with 8 bases identical to TRBD2. The CDR3 totals 15 residues. Germline trimming cut 0 bases from V and 8 bases from J; bases unmatched to any gene: 7. CDR1 is SGDLS and CDR2 is YYNGEE in the germline V gene. CDR3 sequence (DNA): TGTGCCAGCAGCGTAGGGACTAGCCGGAGCGATGAGCAGTTCTTC. Residues: CASSVGTSRSDEQFF.

This clone was observed a handful of times. The chain links TRBV11-3 to TRBJ2-1; TRBD2 matches 9 bases. This CDR3 is built from 15 residues. CDR1 is SGHNT and CDR2 is YENEEA in the germline V gene. V was pared by 3 bases and J by 5 bases, with 5 bases of the junction left unmatched. The DNA of the CDR3 is TGTGCCAGCAGCTTCTTAGCGGGAGTCAACAATGAGCAGTTCTTC. The encoded protein is CASSFLAGVNNEQFF. The whole variable domain, remainder taken from reference TRBV11-3 and TRBJ2-1, is EAGVVQSPRYKIIEKKQPVAFWCNPISGHNTLYWYLQNLGQGPELLIRYENEEAVDDSQLPKDRFSAERLKGVDSTLKIQPAELGDSAVYLCASSFLAGVNNEQFFGPGTRLTVL.

The chain couples TRBV5-4 to TRBJ2-5; 7 bases agree with TRBD2. The DNA end is more similar to TRBJ2-7, so the J call may be wrong. The germline gives CDR1 SGHNT, CDR2 YYREEE (reference sequence). This CDR3 comprises 13 residues. This CDR3 reads CASRERDAHEQYF. For the CDR3, the DNA is TGTGCCAGCAGGGAGCGGGACGCTCACGAGCAGTACTTC.

The rearrangement joins TRBV15 to TRBJ2-1; TRBD1 is a possible D gene (6 bases). With 1 base removed from V and 10 bases from J, the gap between germline ends came to 20 bases. This CDR3 is 16 amino acids long. Germline V CDR1 and CDR2: LNHNV, YYDKDF (reference sequence). The CDR3 spells CATSRGTQGPRGEQFF. For the CDR3, the DNA is TGTGCCACCAGCAGAGGGACACAGGGACCGCGAGGGGAGCAGTTCTTC.

V is TRBV28 and J is TRBJ2-5; a weak D match, TRBD1 (5 bases). Per the germline V gene, CDR1 is MDHEN and CDR2 is SYDVKM. V gave up 3 bases and J gave up 8 bases, with 16 bases separating them. This CDR3 is 14 amino acids long. The CDR3: CASSFRTSLETQYF. The CDR3 DNA is TGTGCCAGCAGTTTCCGGACATCCCTTGAAACCCAGTACTTC.

The V and J genes are TRBV5-6 and TRBJ2-2; no clear D. The CDR3 spans 16 residues. Germline loops: CDR1 SGHDT, CDR2 YYEEEE. V lost 1 base to trimming and J lost 3 bases, with 13 bases between them. This chain's CDR3 is CASSLRKDGDTGELFF. Written as DNA, the CDR3 is TGTGCCAGCAGCTTGAGGAAAGACGGAGACACCGGGGAGCTGTTTTTT.

The V call is TRBV4-2, the J call TRBJ1-3; the D is unclear. CDR1 is LGHNA and CDR2 is YNFKEQ in the germline V gene. This CDR3 contains 14 residues. Trimming cost V 0 bases and J 3 bases, with 6 bases left between them. The CDR3 sequence: CASSQESLGNTIYF. DNA of the CDR3: TGTGCCAGCAGCCAAGAGAGCCTTGGAAACACCATATATTTT.

The chain is built from TRBV5-1 and TRBJ2-1, with D perhaps TRBD2 (6 bases). V was cut by 4 bases and J by 12 bases, with 20 bases left in between. Germline CDR1 and CDR2: SGHRS and YFSETQ. This CDR3 comprises 14 residues. CDR3 residues: CASSPVGVGGWQFF. The CDR3 nucleotides are TGCGCCAGCAGCCCAGTCGGTGTCGGGGGTTGGCAGTTCTTC.

The rearrangement uses TRBV5-4 and TRBJ1-2, with 7 bases fitting TRBD1. There are 14 residues in the CDR3. Germline loops: CDR1 SGHNT, CDR2 YYREEE (reference sequence). V shed 1 base, J shed 0 bases, and the junction held 0 bases outside the gene matches. CDR3: CASSLTGANYGYTF. The DNA for the CDR3 is TGTGCCAGCAGCTTGACAGGGGCTAACTATGGCTACACCTTC.

This clone was recorded a few times. This rearrangement joins TRBV11-2 to TRBJ2-3; 9 positions agree with TRBD1. V lost 2 bases and J lost 5; bases outside the gene matches: 5. Per the germline V gene, CDR1 is SGHAT and CDR2 is FQNNGV. The CDR3 length is 15 residues. In nucleotides, the CDR3 is TGTGCCAGCAGCTTACTGGACAGGGGCGTAGATACGCAGTATTTT. Protein product: CASSLLDRGVDTQYF.

This sequence joins TRBV6-5 and TRBJ2-7, with 9 positions matching TRBD2. V lost 0 bases and J lost 3; bases outside the gene matches: 6. This CDR3 has 16 residues. Germline V lookup: CDR1 MNHEY, CDR2 SVGAGI. DNA for the CDR3: TGTGCCAGCAGTTACTCTGAAGGGACTAGCAGCTACGAGCAGTACTTC. Protein product: CASSYSEGTSSYEQYF.

The chain is built from TRBV9 and TRBJ2-3, with 8 bases that match TRBD2. Germline loops: CDR1 SGDLS, CDR2 YYNGEE. The V and J ends lost 5 bases and 0 bases, in that order; junction bases with no gene match: 5. The CDR3 runs to 15 residues. The CDR3 DNA reads as TGTGCCAGCAGGAGCTCTAGCGGGAGCACAGATACGCAGTATTTT. Its protein is CASRSSSGSTDTQYF.

The chain combines TRBV4-1 with TRBJ2-1, with a tentative D call TRBD1 (6 bases). The germline V and J ends were trimmed by 5 bases and 7 bases, with 24 bases remaining between them. Per the germline V gene, CDR1 is MGHRA and CDR2 is YSYEKL. This CDR3 has 17 residues. The CDR3 region has the DNA TGCGCCAGCAGCGCAGGGGTACCGGGACCTCTCATTAATGAGCAGTTCTTC. Its protein product is CASSAGVPGPLINEQFF.

The chain combines TRBV7-9 with TRBJ2-1; the match to TRBD2 covers 12 bases. The CDR3 loop spans 15 amino acids. Germline values: CDR1 SEHNR, CDR2 FQNEAQ (reference sequence). With V trimmed by 5 bases and J by 6 bases, 5 bases remained unmatched. The chain's CDR3 is CASSPGLAGSNEQFF. As DNA, the CDR3 is TGTGCCAGCAGCCCCGGACTAGCGGGATCCAATGAGCAGTTCTTC. Drawing the rest from reference TRBV7-9 and TRBJ2-1, the complete variable domain is DTGVSQNPRHKITKRGQNVTFRCDPISEHNRLYWYRQTLGQGPEFLTYFQNEAQLEKSRLLSDRFSAERPKGSFSTLEIQRTEQGDSAMYLCASSPGLAGSNEQFFGPGTRLTVL.

The rearrangement links TRBV2 to TRBJ2-7; unclear D gene. V lost 0 bases and J 3 bases, leaving 15 bases between the germline ends. The germline V gene encodes CDR1 SNHLY and CDR2 FYNNEI. The CDR3 has 16 amino acids. The CDR3: CASSEAQLPIFYEQYF. The CDR3 DNA is TGTGCCAGCAGTGAAGCGCAACTACCGATCTTCTACGAGCAGTACTTC.

V gene TRBV28 combines with J gene TRBJ1-1, with TRBD1 matching 9 bases. V shed 5 bases and J 0 bases; nucleotides not matched to a gene: 10. The CDR3 runs to 17 residues. Germline V CDR1 and CDR2: MDHEN, SYDVKM. The CDR3 DNA sequence: TGTGCCAGCAGTAACCTCGGGACAGGGCCCCTGAACACTGAAGCTTTCTTT. Translation: CASSNLGTGPLNTEAFF.

The rearrangement joins TRBV11-2 to TRBJ2-7; 9 bases are shared with TRBD1. The CDR3 has 14 residues. Germline V gene data show CDR1 as SGHAT and CDR2 as FQNNGV. The V segment lost 5 bases and the J segment 3 bases; nucleotides outside the gene matches: 5. For the CDR3, the DNA is TGTGCCAGCAGCATTCTGACAGGGGGCTACGAGCAGTACTTC. Protein product: CASSILTGGYEQYF.

V is TRBV19 and J is TRBJ1-5, with a tentative D call TRBD1 (6 bases). Trimming pared 10 bases from V and 0 bases from J, leaving 13 bases between. Per the germline V gene, CDR1 is LNHDA and CDR2 is SQIVND (reference sequence). The CDR3 is 14 amino acids. The CDR3 loop reads CATSWTVSNQPQHF. The CDR3 DNA reads as TGTGCCACGAGTTGGACAGTTAGCAATCAGCCCCAGCATTTT.

The chain couples TRBV9 to TRBJ2-3; possible D gene TRBD2, 5 bases. The V gene's germline CDR1 is SGDLS and CDR2 YYNGEE. V lost 1 base, J lost 0 bases, and 15 bases lay in between. This CDR3 contains 17 residues. The CDR3 sequence is CASSVSGSYLSTDTQYF. CDR3 sequence (DNA): TGTGCCAGCAGCGTAAGCGGCAGCTATCTTAGCACAGATACGCAGTATTTT.